The 24 T cell receptor beta chains given below trace back to one sample, sequenced in a study of immune characterization of retroperitoneal liposarcoma. TCRdb redid the calling of the PCR reads with MiXCR, one entry per CDR3 protein. The sample lists about 4,100 distinct CDR3 sequences, roughly 29% occurring once. Source material: blood. The receptors originated from a female donor with retroperitoneal liposarcoma.

The chain has TRBV6-5 and TRBJ1-2; the D gene is possibly TRBD1 (6 bases). Trimming removed 6 bases from V and 5 bases from J, with 22 bases in between. The CDR3 loop spans 16 amino acids. Per the germline V gene, CDR1 is MNHEY and CDR2 is SVGAGI. Here the CDR3 reads CASSHDGGGRRYGYTF. CDR3 nucleotides: TGTGCCAGCAGCCACGACGGGGGGGGGCGGCGGTATGGCTACACCTTC.

This clonotype is large (0.1 to 1%) within its sample. An end of the junction differs from the germline gene, which may be a read error. V is TRBV6-6 and J is TRBJ2-1; 13 bases align to TRBD2. Germline V gene lookup returns CDR1 MNHNY and CDR2 SVGAGI (reference sequence). There are 19 residues in the CDR3. CDR3: CASSDPGLAGTYSYNEQFF. The CDR3 DNA sequence: TGTGCCAGCAGTGACCCGGGACTAGCGGGGACTTACTCCTACAATGAGCAGTTCTTT.

CDR3 sequence reads: CASSERLAGAYEQYF. The CDR3, as DNA: TGTGCCAGCAGTGAACGACTAGCGGGAGCGTACGAGCAGTACTTC. This chain links TRBV6-1 with TRBJ2-1, with 12 bases matching TRBD2. The J call is doubtful: the DNA matches TRBJ2-7 better. Germline lookup yields CDR1 MNHNS and CDR2 SASEGT. The CDR3 runs 15 residues.

The rearrangement joins TRBV7-6 to TRBJ2-5; tentatively, D is TRBD1 (6 bases). CDR3 length: 16 residues. Per the germline V gene, CDR1 is SGHVS and CDR2 is FNYEAQ. Trimming took 4 bases from V and 5 from J, leaving 20 bases between them. In DNA form, the CDR3 reads TGTGCCAGCAGCTCCGCCGGCAGGGGCCCCGGGGAGACCCAGTACTTC. It specifies CASSSAGRGPGETQYF. Looking up the rest from reference TRBV7-6 and TRBJ2-5 gives the full variable domain: GAGVSQSPRYKVTKRGQDVALRCDPISGHVSLYWYRQALGQGPEFLTYFNYEAQQDKSGLPNDRFSAERPEGSISTLTIQRTEQRDSAMYRCASSSAGRGPGETQYFGPGTRLLVL.

Sample share makes this clonotype large. The chain combines TRBV11-3 with TRBJ2-5; tentative D call: TRBD2 (6 bases). Near its end, the DNA agrees better with TRBJ2-7, so the J call may be wrong. CDR3 length: 18 residues. Germline V gene sequence: CDR1 SGHNT, CDR2 YENEEA. CDR3 nucleotide sequence: TGTGCCAGCAGCTTTGGGACTGCCTGGCGGGATAGAGAATACGAGCAGTACTTC. It codes for CASSFGTAWRDREYEQYF.

This clonotype is classed as large. The genes are TRBV27 and TRBJ2-5; TRBD1 aligns across 7 bases. Germline lookup yields CDR1 MNHEY and CDR2 SMNVEV (reference sequence). CDR3 length: 15 amino acids. Losses at the gene ends were 5 bases for V and 3 bases for J; bases not matched to a gene: 9. In nucleotides, the CDR3 is TGTGCCAGCAGTCTCGAGAGGACAGGAAAAGAGACCCAGTACTTC. Protein product: CASSLERTGKETQYF.

This clonotype was seen a handful of times. V usage is TRBV6-2 or TRBV6-3 and J usage is TRBJ2-3; 11 bases fit TRBD2. With V trimmed by 2 bases and J by 1 base, 2 bases remained unmatched. Germline assignment: CDR1 MNHEY and CDR2 SVGEGT. This CDR3 is built from 16 residues. This CDR3 reads CASSYPTSGGTDTQYF. DNA for the CDR3: TGTGCCAGCAGTTACCCGACTAGCGGGGGCACAGATACGCAGTATTTT.

Only a few counts were recorded for this clonotype. This rearrangement joins TRBV24-1 to TRBJ2-1; TRBD2 agrees at 13 bases. The ends lost 10 bases at V and 8 bases at J; junction bases unmatched: 1. Germline V CDR1 and CDR2: KGHDR, SFDVKD. This CDR3 has 12 residues. The chain's CDR3 is CATGLAGYEQFF. The CDR3 region has the DNA TGTGCCACGGGACTAGCGGGATATGAGCAGTTCTTC.

Sample share makes this clonotype medium-sized. The chain recombines TRBV6-1 with TRBJ2-3; 7 nucleotides align to TRBD1. Germline V lookup: CDR1 MNHNS, CDR2 SASEGT. This CDR3 is built from 14 residues. Trimming cost V 9 bases and J 2 bases; bases outside gene matches: 8. The CDR3 DNA reads as TGTGCCAGTTATAACAGGGGTTTCACAGATACGCAGTATTTT. Amino acids: CASYNRGFTDTQYF.

This clonotype is deemed large. The V call is TRBV27, the J call TRBJ2-2, with D tentatively TRBD1 or TRBD2 (5 bases each). The CDR3 runs 16 residues. V lost 7 bases, J lost 6 bases, and 21 bases lay in between. Germline V gene data show CDR1 as MNHEY and CDR2 as SMNVEV (reference sequence). CDR3 sequence reads: CASNSGRFGTSGELFF. The CDR3 DNA follows: TGTGCCAGCAATTCGGGGCGCTTCGGGACCTCCGGGGAGCTGTTTTTT.

Note on this clonotype: At one end the junction does not follow the germline gene, possibly because of a read error. V usage is TRBV6-8 and J usage is TRBJ2-3, with a possible D match to TRBD1 (5 bases). The length of the CDR3 is 14 residues. Germline-derived CDR1 and CDR2 are MNHGY and SAAAGT. The CDR3 nucleotides read TGTGCCAGCAGTGTTTCATGGGGCCAAGAGACCCAGTTCTTT. This codes for CASSVSWGQETQFF.

The V gene is TRBV7-3, the J gene TRBJ2-3; a possible D gene is TRBD1 (6 bases). The tail of the sequence fits TRBJ2-1 better, so the J call may be wrong. The CDR3 is 15 amino acids. Germline values: CDR1 SGHTA, CDR2 FQGTGA. The CDR3 DNA is TGTGCCAGCAGCTTAACGGGACACGGGCAAGAGACCCAGTTCTTC. Protein: CASSLTGHGQETQFF.

The chain uses TRBV6-1 and TRBJ2-5, with D perhaps assigned TRBD1 or TRBD2 (6 bases each). Germline-derived CDR1 and CDR2 are MNHNS and SASEGT. Trimming shortened V by 3 bases and J by 7 bases, and 12 bases separated the two germline ends. The CDR3 totals 13 residues. Here the CDR3 DNA reads TGTGCCAGCAGTGATCGGGGGCAGGTGACCCAGTACTTC. It codes for CASSDRGQVTQYF.

The chain carries TRBV6-1 and TRBJ2-1; 8 bases agree with TRBD1. Per the germline V gene, CDR1 is MNHNS and CDR2 is SASEGT. With 5 bases clipped from V and 10 bases from J, the junction kept 16 bases outside the gene matches. This CDR3 contains 16 residues. The CDR3 loop reads CASSPRTGFSSYEQFF. CDR3 DNA sequence: TGTGCCAGCAGTCCCCGGACAGGGTTTAGCTCCTACGAGCAGTTCTTC.

This clonotype is medium-sized (0.01 to 0.1%) by share. The J gene is TRBJ2-7, the V gene TRBV6-1; D is uncertain. This CDR3 is 11 amino acids long. In germline, CDR1 is MNHNS, CDR2 SASEGT. V was trimmed by 5 bases and J by 4 bases, leaving 6 bases between them. The DNA of the CDR3 is TGTGCCAGCAGTTATAGATACGAGCAGTACTTC. Translated: CASSYRYEQYF.

The V gene is TRBV7-2, the J gene TRBJ2-3, with 8 bases matching TRBD2. The CDR3 is 16 amino acids. The trim removed 8 bases at V and 1 base at J, leaving 11 bases unmatched. The germline V gene encodes CDR1 SGHTA and CDR2 FQGNSA. CDR3 bases: TGTGCCAGCCGCTCAAGGGCGGGGGGCGGCACAGATACGCAGTATTTT. Protein sequence: CASRSRAGGGTDTQYF.

This clonotype was counted between two and nine times. The chain joins TRBV9 to TRBJ2-7; the match to TRBD2 covers 12 bases. The germline V gene encodes CDR1 SGDLS and CDR2 YYNGEE. Trimming took 7 bases from V and 1 from J; bases not matched to a gene: 9. There are 16 residues in the CDR3. CDR3 sequence: CASAPGTSGFSYEQYF. The CDR3 DNA follows: TGTGCCAGCGCTCCCGGGACTAGCGGGTTTTCCTACGAGCAGTACTTC.

The rearrangement uses TRBV6-9 and TRBJ2-1; TRBD1 is a possible D gene (6 bases). Germline lookup yields CDR1 MNHGY and CDR2 SVAAGI. This CDR3 is built from 13 residues. The ends were cut back, 10 bases at V and 3 bases at J, with 13 bases in the middle. CDR3 DNA sequence: TGTGCCACCAGGATAGGGGGCTACAATGAGCAGTTCTTC. It specifies CATRIGGYNEQFF.

This clonotype was counted a few times. The V call is TRBV6-6, the J call TRBJ2-1; the D is unclear. The V end was cut by 2 bases, the J end by 0 bases, with 11 bases between. From germline, CDR1 is MNHNY and CDR2 SVGAGI (reference sequence). This CDR3 is 16 amino acids long. The CDR3 spells CASSYLSISSYNEQFF. The CDR3 DNA reads TGTGCCAGCAGTTACCTCAGCATAAGCTCCTACAATGAGCAGTTCTTC.

The V call is TRBV11-3, the J call TRBJ2-5; 7 bases are a match to TRBD2. The DNA end favors TRBJ2-7, so the J call may be wrong. Germline V CDR1 and CDR2: SGHNT, YENEEA. The length of the CDR3 is 17 residues. The CDR3 nucleotides are TGTGCCAGCAGCTTAGACGCACTCGGGCGGGAGCCCTACGAGCAGTACTTC. It specifies CASSLDALGREPYEQYF.

The genes are TRBV6-1 and TRBJ1-6, with TRBD1 identical over 10 bases. The germline gives CDR1 MNHNS, CDR2 SASEGT. With 5 bases clipped from V and 9 bases from J, the junction kept 10 bases outside the gene matches. This CDR3 is built from 16 residues. For the CDR3, the DNA is TGTGCCAGCAGTCTTGTCGGACAGGGGGTGAGTTCACCCCTCCACTTT. It specifies CASSLVGQGVSSPLHF.

This clonotype is large within its sample. V is TRBV25-1 and J is TRBJ2-1, with D hard to call. Germline CDR1 is MGHDK and CDR2 is SYGVNS. The V end was cut by 5 bases, the J end by 4 bases, with 9 bases between. CDR3 length: 13 residues. The CDR3: CASSKGGYNEQFF. In DNA form, the CDR3 reads TGTGCCAGCAGTAAAGGTGGTTACAATGAGCAGTTCTTC.

The V gene is TRBV27, the J gene TRBJ2-6; D might be TRBD1 or TRBD2, each matching 5 bases. The CDR3 sequence is 15 residues long. V lost 3 bases and J 3 bases, leaving 9 bases between the germline ends. Germline assignment: CDR1 MNHEY and CDR2 SMNVEV (reference sequence). The CDR3 nucleotides are TGTGCCAGCAGTTTTCTGGGGGTTGGGGCCAACGTCCTGACTTTC. It translates to CASSFLGVGANVLTF. The entire variable domain, with the rest obtained from reference TRBV27 and TRBJ2-6, is as follows: EAQVTQNPRYLITVTGKKLTVTCSQNMNHEYMSWYRQDPGLGLRQIYYSMNVEVTDKGDVPEGYKVSRKEKRNFPLILESPSPNQTSLYFCASSFLGVGANVLTFGAGSRLTVL.

The V and J genes are TRBV20-1 and TRBJ2-5; 10 bases match TRBD2. TRBJ2-7 explains the end of the DNA better; the J call may be wrong. The CDR3 loop spans 16 amino acids. CDR1 DFQATT and CDR2 SNEGSKA come from the germline V gene (reference sequence). DNA of the CDR3: TGCAGTGCTAGACCTGGAAGCGGGAGGGCCGGTTACGAGCAGTACTTC. This translates into CSARPGSGRAGYEQYF.